The 19 T cell receptor beta chains below all came from one sample that was sequenced in a study of identical twins. From the 5' RACE reads, TCRdb called clonotypes with MiXCR, one entry per CDR3 protein. The repertoire holds a few hundred thousand distinct CDR3 sequences, around 15% seen once, with about 0.94% in the top ten. These data are also associated with another study on yellow fever vaccine responses in identical twins.

The specimen was CD4+ T cells sorted from blood. The origin of the receptors is a young woman in good health.

This clonotype was seen a handful of times. V gene TRBV6-2 or TRBV6-3 combines with J gene TRBJ2-7; D may be TRBD1 or TRBD2 (5 bases each). This CDR3 is built from 14 residues. Germline loops: CDR1 MNHEY, CDR2 SVGEGT. Trimming pared 5 bases from V and 1 base from J, leaving 12 bases between. The DNA for the CDR3 is TGTGCCAGCAGTCGGGACCCTGGGTCCTACGAGCAGTACTTC. Its translation is CASSRDPGSYEQYF.

The chain combines TRBV12-5 with TRBJ2-1; TRBD1 matches at 8 bases. V trimming: 2 bases; J trimming: 6 bases; junction bases outside the gene matches: 3. Germline values: CDR1 LGHNT, CDR2 FRNRAP. CDR3 length: 14 residues. The CDR3 DNA is TGTGCTAGTGGTTTGATAACAGGGGGCAATGAGCAGTTCTTC. The encoded protein is CASGLITGGNEQFF.

The genes are TRBV10-3 and TRBJ2-7; possibly TRBD2 for D (5 bases). V was pared by 0 bases and J by 4 bases, with 13 bases between. CDR3 length: 15 residues. Germline V gene lookup returns CDR1 ENHRY and CDR2 SYGVKD. The CDR3 region has the DNA TGTGCCATCAGTGAGTCACCCAACCGGGGTTACGAGCAGTACTTC. It specifies CAISESPNRGYEQYF.

This clonotype was seen a few times. The chain uses TRBV7-8 and TRBJ2-1; 7 bases agree with TRBD2. Losses at the gene ends were 5 bases for V and 2 bases for J; bases not matched to a gene: 6. This CDR3 is built from 15 residues. Germline CDR1 reads SGHVS; CDR2 reads FQNEAQ. The CDR3 DNA sequence: TGTGCCAGCAGCCATCGGGACTACCCCTACAATGAGCAGTTCTTC. Protein product: CASSHRDYPYNEQFF.

This clonotype was recorded at least ten times. The chain recombines TRBV12-3 or TRBV12-4 with TRBJ2-3; the match to TRBD1 covers 9 bases. The CDR3 is 14 amino acids. J lost 3 bases, V lost 5 bases, and 3 bases had no gene match. CDR3 residues: CASSPGQGTDTQYF. CDR3 nucleotide sequence: TGTGCCAGCAGTCCGGGACAGGGTACAGATACGCAGTATTTT.

The CDR3 DNA is TGCAGTGCTCTCCACGACAGGACTAACTATGGCTACACCTTC. It yields the protein CSALHDRTNYGYTF. This sequence joins TRBV20-1 and TRBJ1-2; TRBD1 is a possible D gene (6 bases). Trimming shortened V by 5 bases and J by 0 bases, and 13 bases separated the two germline ends. This CDR3 spans 14 amino acids. Germline assignment: CDR1 DFQATT and CDR2 SNEGSKA (reference sequence).

This clonotype was seen more than once but under ten times. The chain links TRBV5-5 to TRBJ2-2, with D uncertain. Deletions cut 4 bases from V and 3 bases from J, with 7 bases between. This CDR3 comprises 13 residues. Germline V gene sequence: CDR1 SGHKS, CDR2 YYEKEE (reference sequence). The CDR3 protein is CASSSTHTGELFF. CDR3 in DNA: TGTGCCAGCAGCAGTACCCACACCGGGGAGCTGTTTTTT.

This clonotype was found a few times. The junction and the germline gene differ at one end; a read error may be behind it. This chain links TRBV29-1 with TRBJ2-2, with D tentatively TRBD2 (6 bases). CDR3 length: 11 residues. The germline CDR1 and CDR2 sequences are SQVTM and ANQGSEA. The CDR3 protein is CSVGELGGLFF. Written as DNA, the CDR3 is TGCAGCGTGGGAGAGTTGGGGGGGCTGTTTTTT.

This clonotype was found many times. The chain links TRBV12-3 or TRBV12-4 to TRBJ1-5; a possible D gene is TRBD1 (6 bases). V lost 6 bases and J lost 6, with 15 bases in between. The CDR3 has 14 residues. The CDR3 bases are TGTGCCAGCAGAAAGACAGGAGTTGGTCAGCCCCAGCATTTT. Translation: CASRKTGVGQPQHF.

This clonotype was seen more than once but under ten times. The chain recombines TRBV11-2 with TRBJ2-1; 9 bases map to TRBD2. There are 19 residues in the CDR3. Per germline, CDR1 SGHAT and CDR2 FQNNGV. With V trimmed by 1 base and J by 9 bases, 19 bases remained unmatched. In DNA, the CDR3 is TGTGCCAGCAGCTTAGGCACCAAACGGACTAGCGTGGGGAGCGGTGAGCAGTTCTTC. Its translation is CASSLGTKRTSVGSGEQFF.

The CDR3 region is CASSYSIWADTYEQYF. CDR3 DNA sequence: TGTGCCAGCAGTTACTCGATTTGGGCAGATACCTACGAGCAGTACTTC. The chain employs TRBV6-2 or TRBV6-3 and TRBJ2-7; no clear D. Trimming took 0 bases from V and 2 from J, leaving 14 bases between them. This CDR3 spans 16 amino acids. CDR1 is MNHEY and CDR2 is SVGEGT in the germline V gene.

This clonotype was seen a handful of times. The chain uses TRBV6-5 and TRBJ1-2, with 8 bases lining up with TRBD1. The germline V gene encodes CDR1 MNHEY and CDR2 SVGAGI. The CDR3 consists of 13 residues. V shed 4 bases, J shed 6 bases, and the junction held 4 bases outside the gene matches. The CDR3 reads CASSSDRVDGYTF. The CDR3 coding sequence is TGTGCCAGCAGTTCGGACAGGGTAGATGGCTACACCTTC.

This clonotype was seen more than once but under ten times. The chain has TRBV28 and TRBJ2-1, with 9 bases that match TRBD2. Germline CDR1 MDHEN, CDR2 SYDVKM. Trimming removed 10 bases from V and 10 bases from J; junction bases left unmatched: 11. This CDR3 is 13 amino acids long. The chain's CDR3 is CATSDSGRREQFF. Written as DNA, the CDR3 is TGTGCCACCTCGGATAGCGGGAGAAGAGAGCAGTTCTTC.

The table lists this clonotype with a few counts. The chain uses TRBV2 and TRBJ1-1; D is unresolved. The CDR3 contains 13 residues. Trimming pared 7 bases from V and 5 bases from J, leaving 14 bases between. CDR1 SNHLY and CDR2 FYNNEI come from the germline V gene. The CDR3 reads CASTTRRWTEAFF. CDR3 coding DNA: TGTGCCAGCACAACCAGACGGTGGACTGAAGCTTTCTTT.

The table lists this clonotype with a count of one. V is TRBV3-1 and J is TRBJ2-1, with D maybe TRBD2 (5 bases). The V gene's germline CDR1 is LGHDT and CDR2 YNNKEL (reference sequence). The CDR3 length is 17 residues. The V end lost 0 bases, the J end lost 0 bases, and 12 bases lay between the germline ends. CDR3 sequence reads: CASSQDQRARSYNEQFF. CDR3 bases: TGTGCCAGCAGCCAAGATCAGAGGGCGCGCTCCTACAATGAGCAGTTCTTC.

V usage is TRBV7-2 and J usage is TRBJ1-2; D possibly corresponds to TRBD1 (6 bases). Germline CDR1 SGHTA, CDR2 FQGNSA. This CDR3 has 15 amino acids. V was pared by 5 bases and J by 6 bases, with 19 bases between. DNA of the CDR3: TGTGCCAGCAGCGGTTCGGGACAAAAATCAAATGGCTACACCTTC. Translated: CASSGSGQKSNGYTF.

The sample holds a few counts of this clonotype. V gene TRBV29-1 combines with J gene TRBJ1-1, with D maybe TRBD1 (6 bases). This CDR3 is built from 15 residues. The germline V gene encodes CDR1 SQVTM and CDR2 ANQGSEA. Trimming took off 2 bases at V and 0 bases at J, with 13 bases between the two ends. CDR3 amino acids: CSVEQSGQLNTEAFF. In DNA, the CDR3 is TGCAGCGTTGAACAATCCGGACAGCTGAACACTGAAGCTTTCTTT. The variable domain in full, with the rest retrieved from reference TRBV29-1 and TRBJ1-1, is SAVISQKPSRDICQRGTSLTIQCQVDSQVTMMFWYRQQPGQSLTLIATANQGSEATYESGFVIDKFPISRPNLTFSTLTVSNMSPEDSSIYLCSVEQSGQLNTEAFFGQGTRLTVV.

This chain uses TRBV10-3 with TRBJ2-6; D gene unclear. This CDR3 contains 14 residues. Trimming removed 3 bases at V and 0 bases at J, with 3 bases between. Per germline, CDR1 ENHRY and CDR2 SYGVKD. CDR3 coding DNA: TGTGCCATCAGTGATAACTCTGGGGCCAACGTCCTGACTTTC. Amino acids: CAISDNSGANVLTF.

This clonotype was seen only a few times. The rearrangement uses TRBV6-1 and TRBJ2-2; D is possibly TRBD2 (6 bases). The V gene lost 10 bases and the J gene lost 1 base, with 13 bases spanning the gap. CDR3 length equals 14 residues. The germline V gene has CDR1 MNHNS and CDR2 SASEGT. The CDR3 reads CATIADLNTGELFF. Written as DNA, the CDR3 is TGTGCCACCATAGCGGACTTGAACACCGGGGAGCTGTTTTTT.